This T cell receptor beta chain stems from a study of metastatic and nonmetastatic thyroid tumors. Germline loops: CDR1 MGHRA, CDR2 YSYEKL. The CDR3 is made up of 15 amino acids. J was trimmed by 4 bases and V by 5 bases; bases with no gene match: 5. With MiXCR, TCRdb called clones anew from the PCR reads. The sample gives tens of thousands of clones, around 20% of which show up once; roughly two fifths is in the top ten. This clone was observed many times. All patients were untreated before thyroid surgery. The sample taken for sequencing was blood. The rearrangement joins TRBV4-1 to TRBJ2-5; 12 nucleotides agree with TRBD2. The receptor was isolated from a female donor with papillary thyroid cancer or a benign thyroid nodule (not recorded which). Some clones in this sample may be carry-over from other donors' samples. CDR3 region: CASSVPGLAGETQYF. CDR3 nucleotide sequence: TGCGCCAGCAGCGTCCCGGGACTAGCGGGAGAGACCCAGTACTTC.